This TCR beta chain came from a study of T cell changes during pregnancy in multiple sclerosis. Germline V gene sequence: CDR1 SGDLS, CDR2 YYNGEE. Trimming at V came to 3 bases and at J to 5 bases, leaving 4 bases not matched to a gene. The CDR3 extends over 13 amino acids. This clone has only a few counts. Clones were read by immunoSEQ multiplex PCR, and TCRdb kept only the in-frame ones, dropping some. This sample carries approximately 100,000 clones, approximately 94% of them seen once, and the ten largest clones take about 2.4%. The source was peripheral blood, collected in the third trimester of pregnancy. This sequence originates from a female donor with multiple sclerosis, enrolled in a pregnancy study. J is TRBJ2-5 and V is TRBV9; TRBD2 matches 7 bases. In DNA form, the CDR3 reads TGTGCCAGCAGCGGGGGACTAATTGAGACCCAGTACTTC. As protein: CASSGGLIETQYF.